Given below is one T cell receptor (beta chain) in context. A junction end diverges from the germline sequence, so it may reflect a read error. These data belong to a study of tumor and adjacent non-tumor tissue in lung cancer. TCRbeta libraries were built with three rounds of nested PCR, modified from ARM-PCR. MiXCR, run by TCRdb on the multiplex PCR reads, gives a single entry per CDR3 protein. The table has 65,000 to 90,000 distinct CDR3 sequences, over 80% seen once; the top ten hold more than 10%. No cell sorting was done before RNA was extracted from the tissue. This CDR3 is built from 14 residues.

The source material was lung tumor tissue. J is TRBJ1-5 and V is TRBV12-3 or TRBV12-4, with D perhaps matching TRBD1 (6 bases). The receptor was isolated from a woman between 45 and 65 years old with non-small cell lung cancer. CDR3 bases: TGCGCCAGCTGTTTGGGGGCAGGTGATCAGCTCCAGCATTTT. Amino acid sequence: CASCLGAGDQLQHF.